This record concerns one T cell receptor beta chain sequence. This sample stems from a study of blood T cell repertoires in COVID-19. This CDR3 spans 14 amino acids. Germline V gene data show CDR1 as MNHEY and CDR2 as SVGEGT. Between the trimmed V and J ends, which lost 2 bases and 4 bases, there was a span of 11 bases. Authors' analysis steps: Amplification from reference gene primers served as the basis for estimated nucleated cell counts. Repertoires were generated with immunoSEQ multiplex PCR, while TCRdb's copy carries only in-frame clones and drops some. The V and J calls and clone size come from that table; D and trimming were worked out from the DNA. The sample lists about 220,000 clones, about four fifths seen once, with 3% to 4.5% in the top ten.

The sample was PBMCs or T cells enriched from blood (not recorded which). The source of this sequence is a middle-aged woman who had been exposed to COVID-19. The chain employs TRBV6-2 or TRBV6-3 and TRBJ1-1; D is perhaps TRBD1 (6 bases). CDR3 DNA: TGTGCCAGCAGTTACGATAACAGGGCCACTGAAGCTTTCTTT. It translates to CASSYDNRATEAFF.